This paragraph reports one T cell receptor (beta chain). Its antigen is unknown. No much larger clone is present one base from it, and per-base qualities are unavailable. The sample originates from a study of shared clonotypes between healthy human individuals (dated by TCRdb to between 2020 and 2021). Regarding the study in general: The cohort comprised a couple of women and three men aged 18 to 49 years. To estimate repertoire size and how much clonotype sharing occurs between individuals, the study deeply sequenced the blood TCR repertoires of a handful of healthy adults. Different laboratories and diverse techniques were used to prepare libraries and sequence TCR repertoires, to increase sequencing depth and limit assay-specific biases. Each donor's leukapheresis produced roughly between roughly 0.85 and 10 billion PBMCs. General findings and caveats noted by the study authors: Sampling was limited to blood, and TCR repertoires in tissue likely differ from TCR repertoires in blood. Pairwise subsampling indicated that sequencing depth was expected to affect the degree of clonotype sharing among donors. Because the study included only a small number of donors, the genetic and exposure-history diversity represented was limited.

Germline trimming: 5 bases from V, 2 bases from J; junction bases outside gene matches: 6. From the germline V gene, CDR1 is MDHEN and CDR2 is SYDVKM. The CDR3 numbers 16 residues from cysteine through phenylalanine. Kept here is only the CDR3 DNA, which spans 48 bases and is read in frame from base 1. Healthy HIV-negative adults with no recently reported acute infections or vaccinations were included as donors. Only Caucasian adults living in Nashville, Tennessee, USA were represented among the donors. In the unsorted samples, some 94 million PBMCs were counted, and genomic DNA was extracted using the QIAamp DNA Blood Mini kit. Blood was collected by leukapheresis, and PBMCs were isolated by Ficoll-Histopaque density gradient centrifugation and then cryopreserved in liquid nitrogen vapor phase. Using the deep immunoSEQ assay, TCR CDR3 regions were amplified from genomic DNA by multiplex PCR. For each cell subset, the extracted genomic DNA was distributed evenly across all wells of several immunoSEQ 96-well plates, and each plate served as one replicate. For unsorted PBMC, about 300 ng genomic DNA, equal to 30,000 or so T cell genomes, was loaded into each replicate PCR. Ten immunoSEQ deep assay plates were used to sequence the unsorted PBMC genomic DNA. Purified libraries were measured with a Qubit 3.0 fluorometer, size-checked on a Bioanalyzer 2100, and measured again with the KAPA Library Quantification kit. A separate single-read 150-cycle Illumina NextSeq 550 flow cell was used to sequence each immunoSEQ 96-well plate. The authors' analysis ran thus. Because only junctional sequences without quality scores were contained in the immunoSEQ output, filtering matching that applied to full-length reads could not be performed. Sequences were annotated with PyIR, a Python wrapper for IgBLAST v1.9, and V/J genes and CDR3 were assigned using IMGT germline references. Reads were filtered out if the reads had weak V/J assignments (E-value above 1e-6), no CDR3, stop codons, out-of-frame junctions, or ambiguous translated residues. V3J clonotypes were defined as sequences sharing an identical inferred V gene, J gene, and CDR3 amino acid sequence. The percentage overlap between two repertoires was calculated by dividing the number of shared unique clonotypes by the size of the smaller repertoire. RTK rarefaction, the Chao1 estimator, and Recon v2.1 estimates of unobserved clonotypes were used to assess repertoire richness. This is the immuneACCESS table as TCRdb keeps it, with only in-frame sequences that have V and J called. A part of the clones is gone; compared with another copy, unresolved V genes explain less than half, and the rest is unexplained. For V, J and clone size, that table is used; D and trimming come from the DNA. The sample table contains hundreds of thousands of clones; only one count was recorded for around three quarters of them. The ten largest clones capture around 11% of the sample.

The sample comprised PBMCs. The origin of this receptor is a woman aged 40 to 49 in good health. Some clones in this sample may be carry-over from other donors' samples. The chain is encoded by TRBV28 joined to TRBJ1-5, and 10 junction bases match TRBD1. The CDR3 in this case is CASSTRTGGGNQPQHF. The base sequence is TGTGCCAGCAGTACCCGGACAGGGGGGGGCAATCAGCCCCAGCATTTT.